The T cell receptor beta chain under discussion was sequenced for a study of blood T cell repertoires in COVID-19. Study context: Both acute and convalescent COVID-19 samples were obtained from the United States, Italy and Spain. The analysed material was cDNA or gDNA that came from T cells, B-cell-depleted T cells, or PBMCs.

As processed by the authors: Estimates of nucleated cell counts were drawn from the amplification of reference gene primers. This table comes from immunoSEQ multiplex PCR, and its TCRdb copy is limited to in-frame clones, with some not included. Clone size and V and J calls were adopted from that table, with D and trimming inferred from the DNA. The profile shows about 210,000 clones, approximately 80% of them singletons. The source of this sequence is a man over 45 with active or convalescent COVID-19. The sequenced material came from peripheral blood.

CDR3 sequence (DNA): TGTGCCAGCAGCGTTGAGGGCCGAACTAGCACAGATACGCAGTATTTT. Protein sequence: CASSVEGRTSTDTQYF. This chain uses TRBV9 with TRBJ2-3; D may be TRBD2 (5 bases). CDR3 length: 16 residues. Looked up from germline, CDR1 is SGDLS and CDR2 is YYNGEE. V lost 2 bases and J lost 0, with 13 bases in between.